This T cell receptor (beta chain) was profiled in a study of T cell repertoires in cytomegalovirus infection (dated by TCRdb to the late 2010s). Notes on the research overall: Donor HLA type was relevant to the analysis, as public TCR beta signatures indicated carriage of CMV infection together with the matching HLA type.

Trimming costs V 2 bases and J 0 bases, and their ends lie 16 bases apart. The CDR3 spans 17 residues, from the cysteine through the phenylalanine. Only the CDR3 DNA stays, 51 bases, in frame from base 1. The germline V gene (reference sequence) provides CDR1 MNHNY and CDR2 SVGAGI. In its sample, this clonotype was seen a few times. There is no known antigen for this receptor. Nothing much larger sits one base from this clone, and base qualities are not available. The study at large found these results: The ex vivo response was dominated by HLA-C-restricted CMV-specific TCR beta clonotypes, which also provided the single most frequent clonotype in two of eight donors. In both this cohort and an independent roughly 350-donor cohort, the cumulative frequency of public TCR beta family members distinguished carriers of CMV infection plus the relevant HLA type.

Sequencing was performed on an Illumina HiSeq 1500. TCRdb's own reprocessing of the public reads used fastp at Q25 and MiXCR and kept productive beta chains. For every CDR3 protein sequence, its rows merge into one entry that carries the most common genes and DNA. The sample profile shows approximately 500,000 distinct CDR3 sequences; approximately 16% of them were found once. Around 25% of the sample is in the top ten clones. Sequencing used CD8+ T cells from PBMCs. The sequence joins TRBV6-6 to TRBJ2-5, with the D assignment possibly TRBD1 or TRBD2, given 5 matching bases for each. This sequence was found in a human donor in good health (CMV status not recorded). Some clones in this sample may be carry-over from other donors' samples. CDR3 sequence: CASSYLRRGDYQETQYF. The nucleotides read TGTGCCAGCAGTTACCTCAGAAGGGGAGATTACCAAGAGACCCAGTACTTC.